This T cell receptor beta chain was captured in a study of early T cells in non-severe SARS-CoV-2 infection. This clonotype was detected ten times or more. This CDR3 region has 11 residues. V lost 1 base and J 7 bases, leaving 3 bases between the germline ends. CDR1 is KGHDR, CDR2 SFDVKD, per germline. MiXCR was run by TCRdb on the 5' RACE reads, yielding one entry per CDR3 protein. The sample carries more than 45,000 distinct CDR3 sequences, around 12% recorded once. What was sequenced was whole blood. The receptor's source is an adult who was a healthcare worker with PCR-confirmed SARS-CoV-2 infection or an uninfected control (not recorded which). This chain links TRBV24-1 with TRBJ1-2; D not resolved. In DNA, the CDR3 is TGTGCCACCAGTGATTTTGCTGGCTACACCTTC. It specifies CATSDFAGYTF.